This T cell receptor beta chain was recovered during a study of T cell repertoires in cytomegalovirus infection (dated by TCRdb to the late 2010s). With respect to the entire study: Peptide stimulations targeted recently identified HLA-C-restricted CMV epitopes, whose presentation resists viral immunomodulation, together with well-studied HLA-B-restricted epitopes. The HLA type of each donor mattered for the analysis, because public TCR beta signatures pointed to carriage of CMV infection along with the matching HLA type.

CDR1 and CDR2, per the germline V gene, are SGHTA and FQGNSA. Unmatched junction bases come to 9, with V trimmed by 5 bases and J by 2 bases. Including the terminal cysteine and phenylalanine, the CDR3 comprises 15 residues. Only CDR3 DNA remains: 45 bases, in frame from the first base. Regarding this clonotype: The clone's antigen remains unknown. Within one base of it there is no much larger clone, and no base qualities were kept.

General findings and caveats noted by the study authors: In the ex vivo response, HLA-C-restricted CMV-specific TCR beta clonotypes were dominant, and in two of eight donors the single most frequent clonotype came from this HLA-C-restricted group. In both this cohort and an independent roughly 350-donor cohort, the cumulative frequency of public TCR beta family members distinguished carriers of CMV infection plus the relevant HLA type.

This sample's treatment or condition label indicates: in vitro stimulation with specific CMV peptide epitopes to enrich CMV-specific T cells. Sequencing took place on an Illumina HiSeq 1500. The public reads were reanalyzed by TCRdb: fastp trimming at Q25, MiXCR alignment, in-frame beta chains only. Rows are combined by CDR3 protein, so each entry shows the most common genes and DNA. This sample holds around 540,000 distinct CDR3 sequences; 30% to 35% were observed only once. Jointly, the top ten make up 15% to 20% of the sample. Here the sequenced sample was cultured PBMCs, taken from culture after CMV antigen stimulation. This TCR was recovered from a human donor in good health (CMV status not recorded). Some clones in this sample may be carry-over from other donors' samples. The chain is assembled from TRBV7-2 and TRBJ2-7, and 7 junction bases match TRBD2. CDR3 loop: CASSPSGVSPYEQYF. The DNA reads TGTGCCAGCAGCCCCAGCGGGGTGAGCCCCTACGAGCAGTACTTC. The reference TRBV7-2 and TRBJ2-7 proteins fill in what lies around the CDR3, so the full variable domain reads GAGVSQSPSNKVTEKGKDVELRCDPISGHTALYWYRQSLGQGLEFLIYFQGNSAPDKSGLPSDRFSAERTGGSVSTLTIQRTQQEDSAVYLCASSPSGVSPYEQYFGPGTRLTVT.